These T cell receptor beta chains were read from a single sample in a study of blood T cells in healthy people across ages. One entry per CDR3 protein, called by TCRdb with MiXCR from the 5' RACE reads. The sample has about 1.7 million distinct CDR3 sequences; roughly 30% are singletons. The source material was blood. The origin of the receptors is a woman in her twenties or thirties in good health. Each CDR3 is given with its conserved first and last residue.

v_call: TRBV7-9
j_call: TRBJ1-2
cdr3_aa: CASRGTADHGYTF

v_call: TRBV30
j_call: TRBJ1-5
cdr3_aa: CAWSGTSRDQPQHF

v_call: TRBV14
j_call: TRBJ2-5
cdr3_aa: CASSQDRTRQETQYF

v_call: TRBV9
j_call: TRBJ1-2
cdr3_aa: CASSVGPDANYGYTF

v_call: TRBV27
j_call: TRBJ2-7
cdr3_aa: CASSLTGGAPHEQYF

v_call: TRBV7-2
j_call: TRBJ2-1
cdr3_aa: CASSLDVVSYNEQFF

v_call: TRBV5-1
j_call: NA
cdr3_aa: CASSSGTSKDYEQYF

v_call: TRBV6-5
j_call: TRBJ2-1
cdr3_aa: CASSYSTSGRAQFF

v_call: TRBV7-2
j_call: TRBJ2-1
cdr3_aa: CASSHGTSKSNEQFF

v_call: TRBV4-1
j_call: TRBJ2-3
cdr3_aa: CASSQNRLGRLASDTQYF